This is a list of T cell receptor beta chains from one sample in a study of graft-versus-host responses after intestinal transplantation. Sequencing used immunoSEQ multiplex PCR; TCRdb keeps in-frame clones, though not all of them. The table includes around 100,000 clones, over 85% detected once. These receptors have no known antigen. The sequencing used unstimulated CD4+ T cells sorted from spleen or lymph node cells, collected before transplant. The receptors were gathered from a human donor who was the organ donor for an intestinal transplant. Each CDR3 is given without its conserved first and last residue.

TRBV11-2 ASSLMTGGDTGELF
TRBV7-3 ASSLGSRNEQF
TRBV5-1 ASSLETGENYGYT
TRBV4-2 ASSQGDSGDTDTQY
TRBV28 ASSSGQGNTIY
TRBV19 ASSIGRDNEQF
TRBV9 ASSGEQGSLSPVHT
TRBV19 ASSIPPGGGSNQPQH
TRBV5-1 ASSSGLAGGISTDTQY
TRBV19 ASSSRDYQETQY
TRBV29-1 SVGTSGYEQY
TRBV7-2 ASSLQVQVPGARGYEQY
TRBV11-3 ASSPTSGRYNEQF
TRBV5-6 ASSGLAGASTYEQY
TRBV2 ASSKETQGKFI
TRBV5-6 ASSLGPGNYGYT
TRBV7-7 ASSLGQGNTIY
TRBV29-1 SVSPQSKAKNIQY
TRBV6-6 ASSKRQGYEQY
TRBV6-6 ASSYGLRAFKETQY
TRBV5-1 ASSEGQSSSPLH
TRBV5-1 ASSLMTGNTGELF
TRBV10-2 ASRRAGGEFETQY
TRBV19 ASTQEGGLRAF
TRBV5-8 ASSRDRGSSTDTQY
TRBV7-9 AERWGETQY
TRBV25-1 ASSPEGWGTNEKLF
TRBV5-5 ASSFLRATNTGELF
TRBV10-3 AISEYRGETQY
TRBV5-1 ASSAQGANTEAF
TRBV9 ASSPRGGARGYT
TRBV19 ASSGVDTQY
TRBV25-1 ASSESGRGGYEQY
TRBV4-1 ASSQNTEAF
TRBV7-9 ASRLGLAGDYEQY
TRBV7-8 ASSLGTGRETQY
TRBV15 ATSTRRGASYNEQF
TRBV9 ASSVDPSTSYEQY
TRBV9 ASSVDPLGTGELF
TRBV13 ASSFNSGAEGEQF
TRBV9 ASSVGTGFNEKLF
TRBV7-2 ASSPRGGAGSYEQY
TRBV6-1 ASRRGVRDEQF
TRBV28 ASIKGGVAYEQY
TRBV11-1 ASSLGGYQY
TRBV19 ASSEQRDLSPF
TRBV10-2 ASKLAGGSYNEQF
TRBV5-1 ASSAYIDQPQH
TRBV6-1 ASSQGAEAF
TRBV19 ASSIELAGAKNIQY
TRBV2 ASGASIVSYEQY